The source of this T cell receptor beta chain is a study of shared clonotypes between healthy human individuals (dated by TCRdb to 2019 to 2021). Context from the whole study: The cohort included three men and a couple of women between 18 and 49 years of age. Per donor, three plates each were used for CD4 naive and CD4 memory, two for CD8 naive, and one for CD8 memory. The study deeply sequenced blood TCR repertoires of about 5 healthy adults to estimate repertoire size and the extent of clonotype sharing between individuals. To increase sequencing depth and limit assay-specific biases, TCR repertoire library preparation and sequencing were carried out by different laboratories using diverse techniques. Between about 0.94 and 8.9 billion PBMCs per donor were obtained by leukapheresis. Broader findings and caveats from the paper: The small number of donors limited the genetic and exposure-history diversity represented. Sampling was restricted to blood, and TCR repertoires in tissue are likely to differ from TCR repertoires in blood. When a few donors were compared, the shared fraction of clonotypes was about 5.4% for naive CD4, approximately 3.3% for naive CD8, 2% to 2.5% for memory CD4, and less than 0.5% for memory CD8. Naive subsets generally had larger estimated clonotype richness than memory subsets. Based on pairwise subsampling, the degree of clonotype sharing among donors was expected to be affected by sequencing depth. Rarefaction of sorted-subset datasets indicated incomplete sequencing despite the large sequencing depth. Compared with non-shared clonotypes, clonotypes shared by all four sorted-subset donors had higher generation probabilities.

Donors were healthy HIV-negative adults with no recently reported acute infections or vaccinations. All donors were Caucasian adults living in Nashville, Tennessee, USA. CD4+ T cells were enriched through magnetic negative selection, after which naive cells were positively selected on CD45RA and the remaining negative fraction served as the memory subset. Blood was obtained by leukapheresis, after which PBMCs were separated by Ficoll-Histopaque density gradient centrifugation and cryopreserved in liquid nitrogen vapor phase. Purity and quantity of every magnetically sorted T cell population were checked by analytical flow cytometry. From each sorted fraction, genomic DNA was isolated and quantified by UV absorbance on a Nanodrop 2000c. Using the deep immunoSEQ assay, TCR CDR3 regions were amplified from genomic DNA by multiplex PCR. For each cell subset, the extracted genomic DNA was distributed evenly across all wells of several immunoSEQ 96-well plates, and each plate served as one replicate. For sorted subsets, 150 to 200 ng genomic DNA, equal to 30,000 or so T cell genomes, was loaded into each replicate PCR. Purified libraries were quantified with a Qubit 3.0 fluorometer, sized on a Bioanalyzer 2100, and re-quantified with the KAPA Library Quantification kit. Every immunoSEQ 96-well plate was sequenced on a separate single-read 150-cycle Illumina NextSeq 550 flow cell. For the original study's pipeline: The immunoSEQ output contained only junctional sequences without quality scores, so filtering could not match that applied to full-length reads. Sequences were annotated with PyIR, a Python wrapper for IgBLAST v1.9, and V/J genes and CDR3 were assigned using IMGT germline references. Reads were filtered out if the reads had weak V/J assignments (E-value above 1e-6), no CDR3, stop codons, out-of-frame junctions, or ambiguous translated residues. A V3J clonotype was defined by an identical inferred V gene, J gene, and CDR3 amino acid sequence. Percentage overlap between repertoires was calculated by dividing the number of shared unique clonotypes by the size of the smaller repertoire. Three approaches were used to assess repertoire richness: RTK rarefaction, the Chao1 estimator, and Recon v2.1 estimates of unobserved clonotypes. Generation probabilities for all TCRbeta clonotypes obtained by the gDNA method from a handful of donors were computed using OLGA. Held by TCRdb, this immuneACCESS table contains in-frame sequences only and omits some clones. Under half of the omission traces to an unresolved V gene where checked; the cause of the rest is unknown. D and trimming were read from the DNA, whereas the V and J calls and clone size are those reported in that table. The sample table shows millions of clones, and around nine tenths are seen once. Of the sample, 0.13% to 0.15% is held by the ten largest clones.

Concerning this clone itself: Its specific antigen is unknown. Nothing much larger sits one base from this clone, and base qualities are not available.

The CDR3 sequence holds 15 residues, the cysteine and phenylalanine included. CDR3 DNA is the only sequence kept; it has 45 bases, read in frame from the first base. Cut back by 5 bases and 7 bases, the V and J ends lie 18 bases apart. The germline V gene (reference sequence) gives CDR1 as SEHNR and CDR2 as FQNEAQ. The rearranged chain carries TRBV7-9 and TRBJ2-1; the D segment could be TRBD2, given 5 matching bases. This TCR was sampled from a man between 18 and 35 years old in good health. Sequencing input: naive CD4+ T cells sorted from blood. The cell subset or site label on this specimen signifies: CD45RA+ positively selected. The nucleotide sequence reads as follows: TGTGCCAGCAGCCCCCGAATGGCGGGTAGAAATGAGCAGTTCTTC. Translation gives CASSPRMAGRNEQFF.